This TCR beta chain came from a study of shared clonotypes between healthy human individuals. Study-wide context: Each donor had three CD4 naive, three CD4 memory, two CD8 naive and one CD8 memory plate.

Broader study findings: Non-shared clonotypes had lower generation probabilities than those shared by all four donors.

This CDR3 region has 12 residues. Losses at the gene ends were 8 bases for V and 3 bases for J; bases not matched to a gene: 1. The germline CDR1 and CDR2 sequences are MNHNY and SVGAGI (reference sequence). The repertoire was sequenced with immunoSEQ multiplex PCR; TCRdb's copy has only in-frame clones and lacks some. The sample lists under 1,100,000 clones, roughly 70% occurring once. This clone was recorded only once. Its antigen is not identified. The material sequenced was memory CD4+ T cells sorted from blood. Stated subset: CD45RA-negative fraction. The rearrangement links TRBV6-6 to TRBJ2-7; TRBD2 agrees at 10 bases. This receptor was taken from a man between 18 and 29 years old in good health. The CDR3 DNA is TGTGCCAGCGCTAGCGGGAGCTACGAGCAGTACTTC. Translating gives CASASGSYEQYF.